This T cell receptor beta chain was identified in a study of human T cells and chemical hapten exposure. On the study more broadly: Diphenylcyclopropenone was applied weekly to patients' scalps across the roughly 23-week study.

Time point given: patch test 3, about 24 weeks after DPC sensitization. Treatment of the sample: therapeutic diphenylcyclopropenone sensitization with weekly scalp DPC. General observations from the study: PT1 expanded TCR numbers rose with patch test score. Those TCRs sitting above 1 in 1000 frequency stayed the same with DPC sensitization.

Authors' analysis steps: The median was about 89,000 TCRs per sample, ranging about 20,000 to 690,600. MiXCR, run by TCRdb on the RACE reads, gives a single entry per CDR3 protein. The V and J calls were not made by the authors but by TCRdb's processing. The sample contains fewer than 100,000 distinct CDR3 sequences, approximately 10% of which appear only once. This clonotype occurred many times. Its antigen is still unknown. Germline V gene sequence: CDR1 SNHLY, CDR2 FYNNEI. The CDR3 totals 15 residues. Trimming took 6 bases from V and 3 from J; bases not matched to a gene: 8. This chain links TRBV2 with TRBJ1-5; 7 nucleotides line up with TRBD1. The input for sequencing was whole blood, taken in connection with sensitization to the hapten diphenylcyclopropenone (DPC). The sequence was collected from a woman aged 25 to 39 with alopecia areata. Some clones in this sample may be carry-over from other donors' samples. In DNA form, the CDR3 reads TGTGCCAGCAGGAAGGGACAGAGGGACAATCAGCCCCAGCATTTT. Its translation: CASRKGQRDNQPQHF.